The next 25 T cell receptor beta chains were all read from a single sample in a study of beta chain features in type 1 diabetes. All of the isolated RNA was reverse transcribed, so expressed TCRB transcripts were sequenced. The protocol was immunoSEQ multiplex PCR, while the TCRdb copy is restricted to in-frame clones and leaves out a portion. The sample has about 360,000 clones, around an eighth seen once. Sequenced input: naive CD4+ T cells from blood. The receptors derive from a man aged 18 to 29 in good health.

The chain recombines TRBV5-1 with TRBJ1-4, with D uncertain. CDR1 is SGHRS and CDR2 is YFSETQ in the germline V gene. V lost 6 bases and J lost 3, with 6 bases in between. The CDR3 runs 12 residues. CDR3 bases: TGCGCCAGCACCGGGGCTAATGAAAAACTGTTTTTT. It specifies CASTGANEKLFF.

The rearrangement links TRBV2 to TRBJ2-7; 7 bases are shared with TRBD2. The CDR3 runs 15 residues. V was pared by 4 bases and J by 2 bases, with 8 bases of the junction left unmatched. Germline lookup yields CDR1 SNHLY and CDR2 FYNNEI. This chain's CDR3 is CASSAGGSLAYEQYF. DNA of the CDR3: TGTGCCAGCAGTGCGGGCGGGAGCTTGGCCTACGAGCAGTACTTC.

The chain has TRBV11-2 and TRBJ1-4; D is uncertain. The V end was cut by 5 bases, the J end by 7 bases, with 11 bases between. The CDR3 runs to 13 residues. Per the germline V gene, CDR1 is SGHAT and CDR2 is FQNNGV. For the CDR3, the DNA is TGTGCCAGCAGCCCTCTCCTCGGTGAAAAACTGTTTTTT. It is translated as CASSPLLGEKLFF.

The table lists this clone with a few counts. This rearrangement joins TRBV7-2 to TRBJ1-1; D is possibly TRBD1 (6 bases). This CDR3 is built from 14 residues. CDR1 SGHTA and CDR2 FQGNSA come from the germline V gene. V gave up 6 bases and J gave up 1 base, with 12 bases separating them. CDR3 sequence: CASRVDSRNTEAFF. The CDR3 DNA follows: TGTGCCAGCAGGGTGGACAGCCGGAACACTGAAGCTTTCTTT.

There are a few counts of this clone. The chain links TRBV7-9 to TRBJ2-1, with 13 bases aligning to TRBD2. Germline V CDR1 and CDR2: SEHNR, FQNEAQ (reference sequence). CDR3 size: 19 residues. The J segment lost 4 bases and the V segment lost 6 bases, leaving 15 bases of the junction unmatched. The CDR3 protein is CASSRKGFSLAGGYNEQFF. The CDR3, as DNA: TGTGCCAGCAGTCGTAAGGGTTTCTCACTAGCGGGAGGGTACAATGAGCAGTTCTTC.

This clone has more than one count but fewer than ten. The V and J genes are TRBV19 and TRBJ1-2; no reliable D call. Germline CDR1 is LNHDA and CDR2 is SQIVND (reference sequence). The V gene lost 10 bases and the J gene lost 8 bases, with 14 bases spanning the gap. The CDR3 has 11 amino acids. The CDR3 spells CATRVLGGYTF. CDR3 bases: TGTGCCACCCGGGTCCTTGGCGGCTACACCTTC.

In this sample, this clone turned up a few times. The chain couples TRBV27 to TRBJ1-1; weak D call: TRBD1 (6 bases). The CDR3 covers 15 residues. Trimming left V 5 bases short and J 4 bases short, with 17 bases between. Germline CDR1 and CDR2: MNHEY and SMNVEV (reference sequence). The CDR3 bases are TGTGCCAGCAGTCCTGGATGGGGGCTAAGCACTGAAGCTTTCTTT. Its protein is CASSPGWGLSTEAFF.

The chain uses TRBV7-2 and TRBJ1-1; D remains ambiguous. V gave up 5 bases and J gave up 4 bases, with 11 bases separating them. This CDR3 spans 13 amino acids. The germline V gene has CDR1 SGHTA and CDR2 FQGNSA. The CDR3 DNA sequence: TGTGCCAGCAGCATCAGCCGGGGCACTGAAGCTTTCTTT. Translating it yields CASSISRGTEAFF.

In its sample, this clone was seen once. The chain has TRBV19 and TRBJ1-1, with 10 bases matching TRBD1. The germline V gene has CDR1 LNHDA and CDR2 SQIVND (reference sequence). The CDR3 length is 16 residues. Trimming cost V 3 bases and J 4 bases; bases outside gene matches: 8. In nucleotides, the CDR3 is TGTGCCAGTAGTATCCGGGACAGGGGCCTGGGCACTGAAGCTTTCTTT. It specifies CASSIRDRGLGTEAFF.

This clone was found many times. The CDR3 coding sequence is TGCGCCAGCAGCTCCCAGCGGGCCTACAATGAGCAGTTCTTC. Amino acids: CASSSQRAYNEQFF. The chain links TRBV4-3 to TRBJ2-1, with D possibly matching TRBD2 (6 bases). Trimming took off 5 bases at V and 2 bases at J, with 10 bases between the two ends. Looked up from germline, CDR1 is LGHNA and CDR2 is YSLEER. The CDR3 runs to 14 residues.

The chain uses TRBV7-2 and TRBJ2-3; no clear D. The CDR3 is made up of 14 amino acids. V gave up 1 base and J gave up 3 bases, with 8 bases separating them. Germline V lookup: CDR1 SGHTA, CDR2 FQGNSA. DNA for the CDR3: TGTGCCAGCAGCTTAGTTGGCCAGACAGATACGCAGTATTTT. Translated: CASSLVGQTDTQYF.

The chain couples TRBV7-2 to TRBJ2-1; 8 nucleotides line up with TRBD2. The junction had 11 bases not matched to a gene; V was cut back by 1 base and J by 9 bases. This CDR3 has 16 residues. Germline CDR1 reads SGHTA; CDR2 reads FQGNSA. The CDR3 DNA reads as TGTGCCAGCAGCTTAGTGGTAGCGGGATTGTTAATTGAGCAGTTCTTC. Protein: CASSLVVAGLLIEQFF.

This sequence joins TRBV27 and TRBJ2-7; 9 nucleotides line up with TRBD2. Looked up from germline, CDR1 is MNHEY and CDR2 is SMNVEV (reference sequence). The V gene end was trimmed by 7 bases and the J gene end by 4 bases; junction bases not matched to a gene: 14. The CDR3 extends over 16 amino acids. Here the CDR3 reads CASNQMGSGRFYEQYF. The CDR3 nucleotides are TGTGCCAGCAACCAGATGGGGAGCGGGAGGTTTTACGAGCAGTACTTC.

The chain has TRBV4-3 and TRBJ2-1, with 7 bases aligning to TRBD2. CDR1 and CDR2 from the germline V gene are LGHNA and YSLEER. V shed 4 bases and J 4 bases; nucleotides not matched to a gene: 13. The CDR3 covers 17 residues. DNA of the CDR3: TGCGCCAGCAGCCTGGGGGTATTTAGCGGGCTGTACAATGAGCAGTTCTTC. Translation gives CASSLGVFSGLYNEQFF.

V gene TRBV9 combines with J gene TRBJ2-5; TRBD2 aligns across 8 bases. CDR3 length: 14 amino acids. V shed 3 bases and J 5 bases; nucleotides not matched to a gene: 6. CDR1 SGDLS and CDR2 YYNGEE come from the germline V gene. The CDR3 protein is CASSGSGRGETQYF. CDR3 sequence (DNA): TGTGCCAGCAGCGGAAGCGGGAGAGGGGAGACCCAGTACTTC.

The chain links TRBV13 to TRBJ2-3; 9 nucleotides line up with TRBD2. V lost 4 bases and J lost 1; bases outside the gene matches: 15. CDR1 is PRHDT and CDR2 is FYEKMQ in the germline V gene (reference sequence). The CDR3 is made up of 19 amino acids. CDR3 residues: CASSSLSGSKGGGTDTQYF. As DNA, the CDR3 is TGTGCCAGCAGCTCCCTTAGCGGGAGTAAAGGTGGAGGCACAGATACGCAGTATTTT.

This clone was counted between two and nine times. V and J are TRBV7-9 and TRBJ1-3; no definite D call. Germline loops: CDR1 SEHNR, CDR2 FQNEAQ (reference sequence). This CDR3 has 16 amino acids. Trimming shortened V by 4 bases and J by 0 bases, and 13 bases separated the two germline ends. CDR3 amino acids: CASSSRPESSGNTIYF. In nucleotides, the CDR3 is TGTGCCAGCAGCTCCAGACCGGAGAGCTCTGGAAACACCATATATTTT.

This chain joins TRBV7-3 and TRBJ2-7, with D perhaps matching TRBD1 (5 bases). V was trimmed by 5 bases and J by 4 bases, leaving 12 bases between them. The CDR3 loop spans 13 amino acids. Per the germline V gene, CDR1 is SGHTA and CDR2 is FQGTGA. The CDR3 reads CASSLQPGYEQYF. CDR3 nucleotides: TGTGCCAGCAGCCTACAACCAGGGTACGAGCAGTACTTC.

This clone was recorded a few times. The chain is built from TRBV19 and TRBJ2-7; 10 bases are shared with TRBD1. CDR3 length equals 15 residues. After removal of 5 bases from V and 4 bases from J, the junction contained 8 bases not matched to a gene. CDR1 is LNHDA and CDR2 is SQIVND in the germline V gene (reference sequence). The CDR3 nucleotides read TGTGCCAGTAGTTTACCGGGACAGGGGATTTACGAGCAGTACTTC. Its translation is CASSLPGQGIYEQYF.

This clone has only a few counts. The chain has TRBV27 and TRBJ1-1; 7 positions match TRBD1. Per germline, CDR1 MNHEY and CDR2 SMNVEV (reference sequence). J gave up 1 base and V 7 bases, and 6 bases lay outside the gene matches. CDR3 length: 14 residues. The CDR3 is CASKPQGWNTEAFF. The CDR3 DNA reads as TGTGCCAGCAAACCACAGGGGTGGAACACTGAAGCTTTCTTT.

This chain joins TRBV18 and TRBJ1-2; possibly TRBD1 for D (6 bases). CDR3 length equals 14 residues. V lost 6 bases to trimming and J lost 5 bases, with 16 bases between them. Germline CDR1 and CDR2: KGHSH and LQKENI. CDR3 sequence reads: CASSPGQQRYGYTF. The CDR3 DNA is TGTGCCAGCTCCCCCGGACAGCAGCGGTATGGCTACACCTTC.

In its sample, this clone was seen a few times. The chain joins TRBV21-1 to TRBJ2-2; the listed D gene, TRBD1, was not tested against the DNA. TRBV21-1 is given as a pseudogene. The CDR3 is 15 amino acids. The CDR3: CASRYRDRYAGELFF. The CDR3, as DNA: TGTGCCAGCAGGTACAGAGACCGTTACGCCGGGGAGCTGTTTTTT.

V usage is TRBV27 and J usage is TRBJ2-1; possibly TRBD1 for D (6 bases). The CDR3 extends over 13 amino acids. Germline-derived CDR1 and CDR2 are MNHEY and SMNVEV (reference sequence). V lost 8 bases and J 9 bases, leaving 17 bases between the germline ends. This CDR3 reads CASEGVPRGEQFF. The CDR3 bases are TGTGCCAGCGAGGGGGTCCCCCGGGGTGAGCAGTTCTTC.

This clone has only a few counts. The gene calls are TRBV19 and TRBJ2-3; D gene ambiguous. With 1 base removed from V and 2 bases from J, the gap between germline ends came to 7 bases. Germline CDR1 is LNHDA and CDR2 is SQIVND (reference sequence). This CDR3 is 14 amino acids long. The CDR3 DNA reads TGTGCCAGTAGTATAGGGCCGCACACAGATACGCAGTATTTT. Translation gives CASSIGPHTDTQYF.

The chain combines TRBV7-9 with TRBJ1-6; 7 nucleotides line up with TRBD1. The ends lost 4 bases at V and 8 bases at J; junction bases unmatched: 8. In germline, CDR1 is SEHNR, CDR2 FQNEAQ (reference sequence). CDR3 size: 15 residues. This CDR3 reads CASSYDRVRDSPLHF. CDR3 coding DNA: TGTGCCAGCAGCTATGACAGGGTGAGAGATTCACCCCTCCACTTT. Together with reference TRBV7-9 and TRBJ1-6, the CDR3 gives the full variable domain: DTGVSQNPRHKITKRGQNVTFRCDPISEHNRLYWYRQTLGQGPEFLTYFQNEAQLEKSRLLSDRFSAERPKGSFSTLEIQRTEQGDSAMYLCASSYDRVRDSPLHFGNGTRLTVT.